One sample yielded the 17 T cell receptor beta chains listed below, sequenced in a study of identical twins. Using its own MiXCR run on the 5' RACE reads, TCRdb lists one record per CDR3 protein. The sample has about 690,000 distinct CDR3 sequences, roughly 6.2% seen once. The specimen was naive T cells sorted from blood. The source of these receptors is a man between 18 and 35 years old in good health.

There are many counts of this clonotype. This chain uses TRBV11-2 with TRBJ1-3, with D uncertain. The ends were cut back, 10 bases at V and 7 bases at J, with 14 bases in the middle. Germline V gene lookup returns CDR1 SGHAT and CDR2 FQNNGV. This CDR3 is built from 12 residues. The CDR3 coding sequence is TGTGCCACCTCGCTCTTCTCCAACACCATATATTTT. Translating it yields CATSLFSNTIYF.

This clonotype was detected many times. The gene calls are TRBV9 and TRBJ2-5; TRBD2 matches 8 bases. CDR1 is SGDLS, CDR2 YYNGEE, per germline. The junction had 6 bases not matched to a gene; V was cut back by 0 bases and J by 5 bases. This CDR3 is 15 amino acids long. The DNA of the CDR3 is TGTGCCAGCAGCGTAGCTCCGGGAGGGCTGGAGACCCAGTACTTC. Amino acids: CASSVAPGGLETQYF.

The sample holds a few counts of this clonotype. The chain uses TRBV7-2 and TRBJ2-1; the D gene is possibly TRBD2 (8 bases). The CDR3 is 14 amino acids. V was clipped by 5 bases and J by 10 bases, with 18 bases between them. From germline, CDR1 is SGHTA and CDR2 FQGNSA. CDR3 DNA sequence: TGTGCCAGCAGCCAGGGGGGACTAGAGAACGAGCAGTTCTTC. Protein sequence: CASSQGGLENEQFF.

This clonotype was seen repeatedly, ten times or more. V is TRBV2 and J is TRBJ1-5; 8 bases fit TRBD1. CDR3 length: 15 residues. Germline V CDR1 and CDR2: SNHLY, FYNNEI. Trimming at V came to 5 bases and at J to 4 bases, leaving 7 bases not matched to a gene. CDR3 region: CASSRSTGANQPQHF. The CDR3 nucleotides are TGTGCCAGCAGTCGATCGACAGGGGCGAATCAGCCCCAGCATTTT. The whole variable domain, remainder taken from reference TRBV2 and TRBJ1-5, is EPEVTQTPSHQVTQMGQEVILRCVPISNHLYFYWYRQILGQKVEFLVSFYNNEISEKSEIFDDQFSVERPDGSNFTLKIRSTKLEDSAMYFCASSRSTGANQPQHFGDGTRLSIL.

This clonotype was detected ten times or more. CDR3 DNA sequence: TGTGCCAGCAGCTTGTTCGGCGCCGGATCCGGCGAGCAGTACGTC. The encoded protein is CASSLFGAGSGEQYV. This chain joins TRBV5-6 and TRBJ2-7; no firm D call. Germline assignment: CDR1 SGHDT and CDR2 YYEEEE. The germline V and J ends were trimmed by 1 base and 6 bases, with 17 bases remaining between them. This CDR3 contains 15 residues.

This clonotype came up many times. The rearrangement uses TRBV20-1 and TRBJ1-4; possible D gene TRBD1, 6 bases. The germline gives CDR1 DFQATT, CDR2 SNEGSKA (reference sequence). This CDR3 has 14 residues. Trimming cost V 0 bases and J 4 bases, with 9 bases left between them. The CDR3 nucleotides are TGCAGTGCTAGAGATCCCAGGGGTAATGAAAAACTGTTTTTT. Translating it yields CSARDPRGNEKLFF.

This clonotype was detected a few times. The genes are TRBV4-3 and TRBJ2-7; D tentatively reads TRBD1 or TRBD2 (6 bases each). Germline V gives CDR1 LGHNA, CDR2 YSLEER. V lost 0 bases, J lost 5 bases, and 20 bases lay in between. The CDR3 is 17 residues long. The CDR3 region has the DNA TGCGCCAGCAGCCAAGATAAGGGGGGATTTATCCCCCACGAGCAGTACTTC. As protein: CASSQDKGGFIPHEQYF.

This clonotype came up many times. The chain couples TRBV28 to TRBJ2-4, with 11 bases that match TRBD2. The CDR3 spans 17 residues. V was clipped by 5 bases and J by 4 bases; unmatched bases: 10. CDR1 MDHEN and CDR2 SYDVKM come from the germline V gene. CDR3 bases: TGTGCCAGCAGTCCCACACGGGGGACTAGCGGAAAAAACATTCAGTACTTC. As protein: CASSPTRGTSGKNIQYF.

The rearrangement links TRBV28 to TRBJ2-3; TRBD2 matches at 11 bases. J lost 3 bases, V lost 3 bases, and 8 bases had no gene match. CDR1 is MDHEN and CDR2 is SYDVKM in the germline V gene. This CDR3 has 17 amino acids. The CDR3 loop reads CASSLTVLAGGTDTQYF. The DNA for the CDR3 is TGTGCCAGCAGTTTGACGGTGCTAGCGGGAGGTACAGATACGCAGTATTTT.

This clonotype was found many times. The V and J genes are TRBV29-1 and TRBJ1-2, with TRBD1 matching over 8 bases. CDR1 and CDR2 from the germline V gene are SQVTM and ANQGSEA. The CDR3 runs to 15 residues. The V segment lost 4 bases and the J segment 9 bases; nucleotides outside the gene matches: 16. The CDR3 loop is CSVVAGGRLKNSYTF. For the CDR3, the DNA is TGCAGCGTTGTGGCAGGGGGCAGATTAAAAAATAGCTACACCTTC.

This clonotype was seen only a few times. CDR3 coding DNA: TGTGCCAGCAGCTCCCGGGCCGGTGACAGTTACGCTTTCTTT. Its translation is CASSSRAGDSYAFF. The chain employs TRBV7-8 and TRBJ1-1, with D perhaps matching TRBD1 (5 bases). The germline V gene encodes CDR1 SGHVS and CDR2 FQNEAQ. This CDR3 is built from 14 residues. Trimming pared 4 bases from V and 11 bases from J, leaving 20 bases between.

This clonotype was detected only a few times. The chain employs TRBV28 and TRBJ1-5; D uncertain. This CDR3 comprises 12 residues. CDR1 MDHEN and CDR2 SYDVKM come from the germline V gene. V was clipped by 3 bases and J by 5 bases, with 5 bases between them. The DNA of the CDR3 is TGTGCCAGCAGTTTCCAGGATCAGCCCCAGCATTTT. It codes for CASSFQDQPQHF.

This chain connects TRBV2 to TRBJ2-7; 7 bases are shared with TRBD2. The V gene end was trimmed by 3 bases and the J gene end by 6 bases; junction bases not matched to a gene: 11. CDR3 length: 15 amino acids. Germline V CDR1 and CDR2: SNHLY, FYNNEI. DNA of the CDR3: TGTGCCAGCAGTGAGGGGGGGAGGGCCTCCCGCGAGCAGTACGTC. Translation: CASSEGGRASREQYV.

This clonotype was seen at least ten times. V gene TRBV13 combines with J gene TRBJ1-1, with unresolved D. Trimming took 5 bases from V and 5 from J, leaving 12 bases between them. Germline V gene data show CDR1 as PRHDT and CDR2 as FYEKMQ (reference sequence). This CDR3 spans 13 amino acids. The CDR3 spells CASSLHGETEAFF. CDR3 bases: TGTGCCAGCAGCCTACACGGGGAGACTGAAGCTTTCTTT.

This clonotype was seen many times. This rearrangement joins TRBV7-2 to TRBJ2-1; D may be TRBD2 (5 bases). The CDR3 has 13 amino acids. CDR1 SGHTA and CDR2 FQGNSA come from the germline V gene. The germline V and J ends were trimmed by 0 bases and 10 bases, with 10 bases remaining between them. This CDR3 is CASSLAEVGEQFF. The CDR3, as DNA: TGTGCCAGCAGCTTAGCGGAGGTAGGCGAGCAGTTCTTC. The full variable domain, completed using reference TRBV7-2 and TRBJ2-1, is GAGVSQSPSNKVTEKGKDVELRCDPISGHTALYWYRQSLGQGLEFLIYFQGNSAPDKSGLPSDRFSAERTGGSVSTLTIQRTQQEDSAVYLCASSLAEVGEQFFGPGTRLTVL.

The rearrangement links TRBV20-1 to TRBJ2-5, with no clear D. Germline CDR1 and CDR2: DFQATT and SNEGSKA (reference sequence). V was pared by 6 bases and J by 3 bases, with 20 bases between. This CDR3 region has 15 residues. CDR3 sequence reads: CSATPRSTFKETQYF. The CDR3, as DNA: TGCAGTGCCACACCTAGGAGTACTTTTAAAGAGACCCAGTACTTC.

In its sample, this clonotype was seen many times. V usage is TRBV5-1 and J usage is TRBJ2-1; D is perhaps TRBD2 (6 bases). The CDR3 consists of 17 residues. V was pared by 2 bases and J by 5 bases, with 20 bases between. CDR1 is SGHRS and CDR2 is YFSETQ in the germline V gene. CDR3 protein: CASSLARAGKGNNEQFF. The CDR3 bases are TGCGCCAGCAGCTTAGCAAGGGCGGGGAAAGGGAACAATGAGCAGTTCTTC.